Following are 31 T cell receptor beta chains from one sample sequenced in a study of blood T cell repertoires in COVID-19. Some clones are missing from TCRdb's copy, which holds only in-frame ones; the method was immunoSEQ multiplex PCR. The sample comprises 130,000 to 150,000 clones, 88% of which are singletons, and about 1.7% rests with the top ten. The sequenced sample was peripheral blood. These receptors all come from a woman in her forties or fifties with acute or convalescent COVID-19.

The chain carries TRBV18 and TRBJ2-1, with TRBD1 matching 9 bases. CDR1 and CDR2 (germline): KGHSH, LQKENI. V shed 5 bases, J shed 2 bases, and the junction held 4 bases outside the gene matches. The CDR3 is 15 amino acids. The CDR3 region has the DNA TGTGCCAGCTCAACCGGGACAGGGCCCTACAATGAGCAGTTCTTC. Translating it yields CASSTGTGPYNEQFF.

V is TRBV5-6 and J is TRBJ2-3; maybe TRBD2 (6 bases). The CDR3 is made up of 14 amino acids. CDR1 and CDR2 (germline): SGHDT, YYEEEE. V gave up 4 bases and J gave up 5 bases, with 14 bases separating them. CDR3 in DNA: TGTGCCAGCAGCGCGGGACTCATCTTAGATACGCAGTATTTT. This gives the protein CASSAGLILDTQYF.

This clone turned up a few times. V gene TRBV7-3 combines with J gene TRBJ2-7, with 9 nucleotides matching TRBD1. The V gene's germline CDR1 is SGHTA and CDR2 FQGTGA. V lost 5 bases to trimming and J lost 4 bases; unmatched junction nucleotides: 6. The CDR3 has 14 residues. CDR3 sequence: CASSPGQGGYEQYF. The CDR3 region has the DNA TGTGCCAGCAGCCCGGGACAGGGTGGTTACGAGCAGTACTTC.

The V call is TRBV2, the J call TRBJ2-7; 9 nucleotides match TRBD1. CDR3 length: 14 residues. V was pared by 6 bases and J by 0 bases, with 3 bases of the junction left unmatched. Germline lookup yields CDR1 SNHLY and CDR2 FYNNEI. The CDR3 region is CASSKQGASYEQYF. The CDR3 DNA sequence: TGTGCCAGCAGCAAACAGGGGGCCTCCTACGAGCAGTACTTC.

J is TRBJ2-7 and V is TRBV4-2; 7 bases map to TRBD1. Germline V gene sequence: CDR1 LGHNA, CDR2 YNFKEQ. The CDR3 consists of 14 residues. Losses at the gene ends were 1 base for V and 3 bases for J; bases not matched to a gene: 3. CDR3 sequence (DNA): TGTGCCAGCAGCCAAGGTTACAGGGGCTACGAGCAGTACTTC. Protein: CASSQGYRGYEQYF.

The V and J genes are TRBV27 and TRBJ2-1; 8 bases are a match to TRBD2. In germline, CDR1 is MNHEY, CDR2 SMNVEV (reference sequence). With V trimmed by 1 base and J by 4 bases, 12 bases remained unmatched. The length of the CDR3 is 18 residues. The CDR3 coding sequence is TGTGCCAGCAGTTTATTTCCCGGGATGGCGGGAGGTTACAATGAGCAGTTCTTC. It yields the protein CASSLFPGMAGGYNEQFF.

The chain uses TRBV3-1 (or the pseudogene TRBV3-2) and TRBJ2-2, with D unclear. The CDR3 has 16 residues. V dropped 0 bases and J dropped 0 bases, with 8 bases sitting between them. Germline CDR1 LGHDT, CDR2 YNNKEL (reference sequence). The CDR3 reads CASSQDYLSNTGELFF. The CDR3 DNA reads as TGTGCCAGCAGCCAAGACTACCTCTCGAACACCGGGGAGCTGTTTTTT.

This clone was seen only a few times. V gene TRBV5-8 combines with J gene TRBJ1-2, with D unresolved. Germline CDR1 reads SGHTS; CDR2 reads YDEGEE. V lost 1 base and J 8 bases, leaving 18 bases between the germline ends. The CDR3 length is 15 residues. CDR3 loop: CASSLIGPVDMGYTF. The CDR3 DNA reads TGTGCCAGCAGCTTGATTGGGCCTGTTGATATGGGCTACACCTTC.

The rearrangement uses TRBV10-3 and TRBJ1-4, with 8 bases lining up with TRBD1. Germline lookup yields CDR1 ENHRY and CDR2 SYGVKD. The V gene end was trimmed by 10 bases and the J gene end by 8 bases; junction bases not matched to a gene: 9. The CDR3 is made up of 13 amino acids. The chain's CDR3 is CASQDRDGEKLFF. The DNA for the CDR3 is TGTGCCAGTCAGGACAGGGACGGGGAAAAACTGTTTTTT.

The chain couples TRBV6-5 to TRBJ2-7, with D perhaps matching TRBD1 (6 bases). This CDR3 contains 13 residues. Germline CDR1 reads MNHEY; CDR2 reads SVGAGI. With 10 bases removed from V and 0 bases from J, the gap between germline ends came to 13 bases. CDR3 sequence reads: CATRTDDSYEQYF. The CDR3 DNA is TGTGCCACTAGGACAGATGACTCCTACGAGCAGTACTTC.

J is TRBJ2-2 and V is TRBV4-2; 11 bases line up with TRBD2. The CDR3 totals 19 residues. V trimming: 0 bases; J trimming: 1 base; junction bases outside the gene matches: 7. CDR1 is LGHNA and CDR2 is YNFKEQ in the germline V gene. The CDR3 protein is CASSQELLAGGMNTGELFF. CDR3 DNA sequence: TGTGCCAGCAGCCAAGAGCTCCTAGCGGGGGGCATGAACACCGGGGAGCTGTTTTTT.

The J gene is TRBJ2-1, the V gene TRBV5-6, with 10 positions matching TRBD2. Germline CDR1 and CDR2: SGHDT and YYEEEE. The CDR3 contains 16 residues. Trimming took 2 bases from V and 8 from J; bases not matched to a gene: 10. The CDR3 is CASSFISSGSGDEQFF. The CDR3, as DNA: TGTGCCAGCAGCTTTATATCTAGCGGGAGCGGCGATGAGCAGTTCTTC.

The CDR3 protein is CASSNTGARRETQYF. DNA for the CDR3: TGTGCCAGCAGCAATACGGGAGCCCGGCGGGAGACCCAGTACTTC. The gene calls are TRBV7-2 and TRBJ2-5, with D perhaps matching TRBD2 (6 bases). Germline V gene data show CDR1 as SGHTA and CDR2 as FQGNSA. CDR3 length: 15 residues. Between the trimmed V and J ends, which lost 5 bases and 5 bases, there was a span of 18 bases.

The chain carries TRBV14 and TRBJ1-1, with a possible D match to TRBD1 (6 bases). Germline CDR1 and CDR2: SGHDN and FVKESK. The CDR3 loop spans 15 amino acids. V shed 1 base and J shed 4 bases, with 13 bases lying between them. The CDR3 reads CASSQAGTRITEAFF. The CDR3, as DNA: TGTGCCAGCAGCCAAGCCGGGACAAGGATCACTGAAGCTTTCTTT. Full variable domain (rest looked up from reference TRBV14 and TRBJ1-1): EAGVTQFPSHSVIEKGQTVTLRCDPISGHDNLYWYRRVMGKEIKFLLHFVKESKQDESGMPNNRFLAERTGGTYSTLKVQPAELEDSGVYFCASSQAGTRITEAFFGQGTRLTVV.

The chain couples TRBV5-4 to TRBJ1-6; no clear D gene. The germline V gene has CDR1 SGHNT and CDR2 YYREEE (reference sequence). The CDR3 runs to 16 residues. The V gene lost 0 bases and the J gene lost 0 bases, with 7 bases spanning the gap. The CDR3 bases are TGTGCCAGCAGCTTGGGACATAACTCCTATAATTCACCCCTCCACTTT. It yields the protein CASSLGHNSYNSPLHF.

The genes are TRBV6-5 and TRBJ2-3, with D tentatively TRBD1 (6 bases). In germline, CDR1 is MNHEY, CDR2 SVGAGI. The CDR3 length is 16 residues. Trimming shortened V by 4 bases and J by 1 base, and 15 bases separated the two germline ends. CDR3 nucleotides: TGTGCCAGCAGTTCCCTACAGGGCACCCGCACAGATACGCAGTATTTT. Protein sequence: CASSSLQGTRTDTQYF.

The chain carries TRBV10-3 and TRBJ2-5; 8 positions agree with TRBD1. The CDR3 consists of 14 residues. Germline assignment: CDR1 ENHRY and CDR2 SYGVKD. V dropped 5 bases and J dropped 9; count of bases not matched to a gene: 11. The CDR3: CAISTGQALGAQYF. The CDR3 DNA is TGTGCCATCAGTACGGGACAGGCCTTGGGGGCCCAGTACTTC.

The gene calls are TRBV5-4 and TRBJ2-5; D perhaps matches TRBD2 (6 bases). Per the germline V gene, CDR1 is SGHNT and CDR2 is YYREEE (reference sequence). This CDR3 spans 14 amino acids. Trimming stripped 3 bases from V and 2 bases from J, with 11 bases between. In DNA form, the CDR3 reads TGTGCCAGCAGCTCTCCAGGGAGGCAAGAGACCCAGTACTTC. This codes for CASSSPGRQETQYF.

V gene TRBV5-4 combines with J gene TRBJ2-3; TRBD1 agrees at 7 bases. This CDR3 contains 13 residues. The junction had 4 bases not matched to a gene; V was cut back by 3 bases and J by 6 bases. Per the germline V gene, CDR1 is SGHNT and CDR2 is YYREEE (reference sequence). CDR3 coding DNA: TGTGCCAGCAGCTCGACAGGGTCGGATACGCAGTATTTT. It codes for CASSSTGSDTQYF.

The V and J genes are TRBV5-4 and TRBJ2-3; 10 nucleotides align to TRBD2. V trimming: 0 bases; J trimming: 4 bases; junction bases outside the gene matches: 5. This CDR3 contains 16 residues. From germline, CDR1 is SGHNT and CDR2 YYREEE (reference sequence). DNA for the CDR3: TGTGCCAGCAGCTTGGGAGCGGGGGGGCCGGCAGATACGCAGTATTTT. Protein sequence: CASSLGAGGPADTQYF.

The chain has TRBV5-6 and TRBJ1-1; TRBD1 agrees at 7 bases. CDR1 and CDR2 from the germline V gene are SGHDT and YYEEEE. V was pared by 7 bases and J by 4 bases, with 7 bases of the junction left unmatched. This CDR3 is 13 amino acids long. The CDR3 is CASVRQGGTEAFF. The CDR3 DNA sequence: TGTGCCAGCGTTAGACAGGGAGGCACTGAAGCTTTCTTT.

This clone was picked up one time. DNA for the CDR3: TGCGCCAGCAGCCGATTAGGGGTACACAATGAGCAGTTCTTC. Protein sequence: CASSRLGVHNEQFF. The V gene is TRBV4-1, the J gene TRBJ2-1; D may be TRBD1 (5 bases). V was cut by 4 bases and J by 5 bases, with 12 bases left in between. The CDR3 runs to 14 residues. Germline V gene lookup returns CDR1 MGHRA and CDR2 YSYEKL.

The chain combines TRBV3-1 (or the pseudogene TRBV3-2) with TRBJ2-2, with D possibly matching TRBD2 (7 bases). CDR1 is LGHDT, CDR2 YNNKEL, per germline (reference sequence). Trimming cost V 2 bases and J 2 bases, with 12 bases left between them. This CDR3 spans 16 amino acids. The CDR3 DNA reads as TGTGCCAGCAGCCAAAGGGGGGGCCCAAACACCGGGGAGCTGTTTTTT. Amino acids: CASSQRGGPNTGELFF.

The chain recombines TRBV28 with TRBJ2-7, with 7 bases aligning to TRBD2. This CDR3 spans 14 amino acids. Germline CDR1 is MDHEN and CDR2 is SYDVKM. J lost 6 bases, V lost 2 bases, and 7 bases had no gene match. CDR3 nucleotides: TGTGCCAGCAGTTTACATGGAAGCGGGGCCGAGCAGTACTTC. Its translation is CASSLHGSGAEQYF.

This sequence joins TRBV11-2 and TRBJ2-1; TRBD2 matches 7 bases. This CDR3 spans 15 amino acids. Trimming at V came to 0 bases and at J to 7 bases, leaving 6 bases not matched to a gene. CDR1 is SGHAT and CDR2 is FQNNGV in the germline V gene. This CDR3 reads CASSLEGGPGNEQFF. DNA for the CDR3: TGTGCCAGCAGCTTAGAGGGAGGGCCGGGTAATGAGCAGTTCTTC.

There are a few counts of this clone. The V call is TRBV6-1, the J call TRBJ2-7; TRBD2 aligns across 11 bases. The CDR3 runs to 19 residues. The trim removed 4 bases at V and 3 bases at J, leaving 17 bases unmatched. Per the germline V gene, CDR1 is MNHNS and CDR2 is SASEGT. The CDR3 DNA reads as TGTGCCAGCAGTGGCCTGGGACGGCGACTAGCGGGGCGTCTCTACGAGCAGTACTTC. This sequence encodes CASSGLGRRLAGRLYEQYF.

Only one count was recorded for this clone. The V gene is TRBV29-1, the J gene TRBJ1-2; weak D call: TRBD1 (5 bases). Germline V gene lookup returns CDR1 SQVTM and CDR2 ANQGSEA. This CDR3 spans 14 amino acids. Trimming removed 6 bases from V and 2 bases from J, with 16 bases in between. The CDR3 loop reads CSVPLTVGNYGYTF. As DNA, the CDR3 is TGCAGCGTGCCACTGACAGTCGGGAACTATGGCTACACCTTC.

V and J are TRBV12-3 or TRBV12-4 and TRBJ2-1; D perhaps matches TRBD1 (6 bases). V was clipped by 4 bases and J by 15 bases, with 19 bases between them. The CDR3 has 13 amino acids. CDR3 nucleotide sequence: TGTGCCAGCAGTTCTAACGACAGGTATACTGCGTTCTTC. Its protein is CASSSNDRYTAFF.

The DNA of the CDR3 is TGTGCCAGTAGTCCCCGGACAGGGGGCTCCTACGAGCAGTACTTC. Translating gives CASSPRTGGSYEQYF. This chain joins TRBV19 and TRBJ2-7; 10 bases map to TRBD1. Germline V CDR1 and CDR2: LNHDA, SQIVND (reference sequence). The ends lost 5 bases at V and 0 bases at J; junction bases unmatched: 4. This CDR3 has 15 amino acids.

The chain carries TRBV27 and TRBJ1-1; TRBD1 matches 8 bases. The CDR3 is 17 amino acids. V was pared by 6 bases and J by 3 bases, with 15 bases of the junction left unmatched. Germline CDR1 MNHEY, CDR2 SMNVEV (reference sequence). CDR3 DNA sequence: TGTGCCAGCAGCACCTGCGGGGACAGGTTCTGTCACACTGAAGCTTTCTTT. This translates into CASSTCGDRFCHTEAFF.

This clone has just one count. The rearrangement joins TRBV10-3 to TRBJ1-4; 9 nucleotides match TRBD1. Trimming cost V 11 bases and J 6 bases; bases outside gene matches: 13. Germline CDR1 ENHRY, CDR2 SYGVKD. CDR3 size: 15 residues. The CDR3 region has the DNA TGTGCCGTCCGGGGAGGGACAGGGAAAGATGAAAAACTGTTTTTT. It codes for CAVRGGTGKDEKLFF.